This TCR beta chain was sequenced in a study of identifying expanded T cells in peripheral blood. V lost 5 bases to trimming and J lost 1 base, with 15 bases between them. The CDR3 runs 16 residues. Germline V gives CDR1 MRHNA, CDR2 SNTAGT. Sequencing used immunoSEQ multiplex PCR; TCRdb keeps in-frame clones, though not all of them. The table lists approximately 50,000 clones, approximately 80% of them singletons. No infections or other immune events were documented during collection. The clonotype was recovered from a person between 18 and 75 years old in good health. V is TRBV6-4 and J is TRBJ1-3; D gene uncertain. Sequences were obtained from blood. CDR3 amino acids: CASSPSETGSGNTIYF. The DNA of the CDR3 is TGTGCCAGCAGTCCTTCCGAGACGGGGTCTGGAAACACCATATATTTT.